This T cell receptor beta chain is from a study of T cells in Graves' hyperthyroidism and ophthalmopathy. On the basis of clinical symptoms, serum thyroxine and TRAb, thyroid ultrasound and orbital computed tomography, diagnoses were made. Germline V gives CDR1 SGHRS, CDR2 YFSETQ. CDR3 length equals 18 residues. V lost 1 base and J lost 5; bases outside the gene matches: 10. Authors of the study amplified TCR beta CDR3 regions from RNA transcripts. The HTBI primer set was used in a first-round RT-PCR of the TCR CDR3. Using its own MiXCR run on the multiplex PCR reads, TCRdb lists one record per CDR3 protein. The profile shows about 570,000 distinct CDR3 sequences, around 42% of them singletons.

The TCR comes from an adult woman with Graves' disease, either hyperthyroidism or ophthalmopathy (not recorded which). The rearrangement uses TRBV5-1 and TRBJ2-5; 14 bases line up with TRBD2. The specimen was peripheral blood or thyroid tissue (not recorded which). Here the CDR3 reads CASSLTRTSGRPGETQYF. The DNA of the CDR3 is TGCGCCAGCAGCTTGACCAGGACTAGCGGGAGGCCAGGGGAGACCCAGTACTTC.